This T cell receptor beta chain stems from a study of T cells in Graves' hyperthyroidism and ophthalmopathy (dated by TCRdb to the late 2010s). General notes on the study: Peripheral blood samples were taken at the time of initial diagnosis, prior to any treatment. To identify TCR V-J signatures that set the groups apart, the researchers used a discovery cohort of 90 to 100 patients, made up of 43 with Graves' ophthalmopathy and 55 to 65 with stable Graves' hyperthyroidism. An independent validation cohort of around 19 hyperthyroidism patients and about 15 patients who later progressed to ophthalmopathy tested prospective prediction of ophthalmopathy. For training and testing, the 100 or so patients in the discovery cohort were randomly divided in a 7:3 ratio. Thyroid tissue and blood T-cell repertoires from over 5 Graves' hyperthyroidism patients were also compared in the study. Following sampling, methimazole starting at 30 mg daily was given to hyperthyroidism patients, and high-dose intravenous methylprednisolone was given to ophthalmopathy patients. According to the paper, TCR Vbeta CDR3 sequencing was carried out on some 140 peripheral blood samples, which came from over 40 ophthalmopathy, some 73 hyperthyroidism and about 17 progressor patients. General findings and caveats noted by the study authors: During validation, the model predicted progression to ophthalmopathy a median of around six months ahead of onset, with approximately 70% sensitivity and roughly 75% specificity. Most expanded thyroid clonotypes (frequency above 0.001) were also detected in blood, suggesting blood repertoires may reflect thyroid immune responses. Sample size was not statistically predetermined, and blinding of investigators to group allocation was not performed. A model built on a 13 V-J signature distinguished ophthalmopathy from stable hyperthyroidism, reaching roughly 88% sensitivity and 81.08% specificity in cross-validation and 80%/75% in testing.

This clonotype was seen many times. Its antigen is currently not known. The record has no base qualities; no much larger clone is one base away. V was cut back by 2 bases and J by 5 bases, leaving a gap of 3 bases between them. CDR1 PRHDT and CDR2 FYEKMQ are derived from the germline V gene (reference sequence). From cysteine to phenylalanine, the CDR3 is 11 amino acids long. Only CDR3 DNA is held: 33 bases, read in frame from base 1. The TCR beta CDR3 regions were amplified from the RNA transcripts. The TCR CDR3 was subjected to a first round of RT-PCR using the HTBI primer set and the Qiagen OneStep RT-PCR kit. The libraries were constructed in a second round of multiplex PCR and then size-selected and purified. Paired-end sequencing of the libraries was performed with 100 bp reads on an Illumina HiSeq2000. Processing in the source paper ran as follows. SOAPnuke was used to process the raw data, throwing out any read that contained adapters or uncalled bases, had a mean Phred below 15, or lacked an exact constant-primer or identifier match. COPE v1.2.5 was used to merge high-quality paired reads, and clonotypes were defined as unique nucleotide sequences. MiTCR v1.1 was used to align the clonotypes against IMGT TRBV, TRBD and TRBJ reference segments. The analysis was restricted to V-J combinations with a frequency above 0.0001, which together covered 99% to 99.2% of the repertoires. The TCS score was defined as F50 (clonal expansion) divided by E x V (chaos), with BLOSUM62-based TCRdist calculated between CDR3 peptides within each V-J. Welch's t-statistics and random forest reduced roughly 530 V-J features to 10 to 15, which were used in a naive Bayes classifier (R e1071). TCRdb itself trimmed the public reads at Q25 with fastp, ran MiXCR and retained productive beta chains. Identical CDR3 proteins give one entry, which carries the most common genes and DNA. The V and J calls, along with clone size, are taken from TCRdb and not from the paper's own processing. This sample lists 350,000 to 400,000 distinct CDR3 sequences; under 15% were detected once. The ten largest make up approximately 32% of the sample.

Stable Graves' hyperthyroidism was defined as no progression to ophthalmopathy during 18 months of follow-up. Hyperthyroidism patients were newly diagnosed, with disease duration under 2 months, and aged 18 to 65 years. Exclusion was applied to patients with uncontrolled infections, other autoimmune diseases, pregnancy or lactation. Clinical symptoms, serum thyroxine and TRAb, thyroid ultrasound, and orbital computed tomography formed the basis for the diagnoses. PBMCs were isolated from roughly 10 ml of fresh peripheral blood by Ficoll-Paque density gradient centrifugation. Trizol reagent was used to extract total RNA, and RNA quality was then checked on an Agilent 2100 Bioanalyzer.

The specimen sequenced was blood. This sequence was found in a woman aged 25 to 45 with Graves' hyperthyroidism. The receptor chain draws on TRBV13 and TRBJ1-1; the D gene assignment is ambiguous. The CDR3 reads as follows: CASSLQTEAFF. The nucleotides are TGTGCCAGCAGCTTACAGACTGAAGCTTTCTTT.